Below are 26 T cell receptor beta chains sequenced from a single sample in a study of blood T cell repertoires in COVID-19. Repertoires were generated with immunoSEQ multiplex PCR, while TCRdb's copy carries only in-frame clones and drops some. The sample lists about 240,000 clones, roughly 80% occurring once. Sequenced: peripheral blood. The receptors shown here come from a woman older than 75 with acute or convalescent COVID-19.

The V call is TRBV18, the J call TRBJ2-5, with TRBD2 matching over 11 bases. V shed 5 bases and J 5 bases; nucleotides not matched to a gene: 4. CDR3 length: 14 amino acids. The germline V gene has CDR1 KGHSH and CDR2 LQKENI. CDR3 bases: TGTGCCAGCTCAAAGGGACTAGCGGTGGAGACCCAGTACTTC. Translation gives CASSKGLAVETQYF.

Here the CDR3 reads CASSLTQGRVYEQYF. In DNA form, the CDR3 reads TGCGCCAGCAGCTTGACACAGGGAAGGGTCTACGAGCAGTACTTC. This chain uses TRBV5-1 with TRBJ2-7, with a possible D match to TRBD1 (6 bases). The V and J ends lost 1 base and 3 bases respectively, with 14 bases between them. Looked up from germline, CDR1 is SGHRS and CDR2 is YFSETQ. The CDR3 spans 15 residues.

CDR3 amino acids: CASSIVGGTGYTF. The CDR3 nucleotides are TGTGCCAGTAGTATAGTAGGAGGGACTGGCTACACCTTC. The V and J genes are TRBV19 and TRBJ1-2; D may be TRBD1 (5 bases). Germline loops: CDR1 LNHDA, CDR2 SQIVND (reference sequence). V shed 1 base and J shed 7 bases, with 10 bases lying between them. This CDR3 region has 13 residues.

V is TRBV5-1 and J is TRBJ2-7; TRBD1 matches at 8 bases. The germline V gene encodes CDR1 SGHRS and CDR2 YFSETQ. Unmatched junction bases numbered 5, after V lost 0 bases and J lost 3 bases. The CDR3 sequence is 15 residues long. CDR3 nucleotide sequence: TGCGCCAGCAGCTTGGTAGGGACAGGTAACTACGAGCAGTACTTC. This codes for CASSLVGTGNYEQYF.

V and J are TRBV10-3 and TRBJ2-6, with 7 bases lining up with TRBD1. J lost 2 bases, V lost 11 bases, and 3 bases had no gene match. This CDR3 is built from 13 residues. Germline CDR1 reads ENHRY; CDR2 reads SYGVKD. The CDR3 here is CAVQGAGANVLTF. The CDR3 DNA sequence: TGTGCCGTCCAGGGGGCTGGGGCCAACGTCCTGACTTTC.

The chain uses TRBV3-1 (or the pseudogene TRBV3-2) and TRBJ1-1, with D possibly matching TRBD1 (6 bases). The CDR3 runs to 17 residues. With 0 bases removed from V and 4 bases from J, the gap between germline ends came to 18 bases. Germline loops: CDR1 LGHDT, CDR2 YNNKEL (reference sequence). The CDR3 bases are TGTGCCAGCAGCCAAGACAGGGGCCGGCTGTTTGGCACTGAAGCTTTCTTT. Protein product: CASSQDRGRLFGTEAFF.

Written as DNA, the CDR3 is TGTGCCAGCAGCGTCCAGACGGGATATGGAAACACCATATATTTT. This gives the protein CASSVQTGYGNTIYF. The gene calls are TRBV9 and TRBJ1-3; D unclear. The germline CDR1 and CDR2 sequences are SGDLS and YYNGEE. The CDR3 loop spans 15 amino acids. V lost 2 bases, J lost 3 bases, and 12 bases lay in between.

This clone showed up just a few times. CDR3 region: CASSQDRATEAFF. The CDR3 bases are TGTGCCAGCAGCCAGGACAGGGCCACTGAAGCTTTCTTT. The chain couples TRBV3-1 (or the pseudogene TRBV3-2) to TRBJ1-1, with TRBD1 identical over 8 bases. Looked up from germline, CDR1 is LGHDT and CDR2 is YNNKEL (reference sequence). The CDR3 is 13 amino acids. The V segment lost 3 bases and the J segment 4 bases; nucleotides outside the gene matches: 1.

The chain employs TRBV2 and TRBJ1-5; 8 bases match TRBD1. Germline CDR1 is SNHLY and CDR2 is FYNNEI. Trimming removed 7 bases from V and 2 bases from J; junction bases left unmatched: 10. The CDR3 is 16 residues long. The CDR3 DNA sequence: TGTGCCAGCACCCTGGCCTCGGGACAGGGCAATCAGCCCCAGCATTTT. The encoded protein is CASTLASGQGNQPQHF.

The chain carries TRBV21-1 and TRBJ1-1. TRBV21-1 is a documented pseudogene. The CDR3 is made up of 12 amino acids. The CDR3 loop is CASSKGRPGAFF. The CDR3 DNA is TGTGCCAGCAGCAAAGGACGTCCCGGGGCTTTCTTT.

V and J are TRBV2 and TRBJ1-1; D remains unclear. The V and J ends lost 11 bases and 0 bases respectively, with 10 bases between them. Per the germline V gene, CDR1 is SNHLY and CDR2 is FYNNEI. The CDR3 loop spans 12 amino acids. For the CDR3, the DNA is TGTGCCTCAAGACGGGTGAACACTGAAGCTTTCTTT. It encodes CASRRVNTEAFF.

V usage is TRBV6-6 and J usage is TRBJ1-5; 11 nucleotides agree with TRBD1. The length of the CDR3 is 15 residues. Germline CDR1 is MNHNY and CDR2 is SVGAGI (reference sequence). Unmatched junction bases numbered 4, after V lost 4 bases and J lost 5 bases. CDR3 nucleotides: TGTGCCAGCAGTTCGGGACAGGGGGTGTATCAGCCCCAGCATTTT. Translating it yields CASSSGQGVYQPQHF.

The chain links TRBV5-1 to TRBJ1-2; D might be TRBD1 (6 bases). The CDR3 is 16 amino acids. The ends were cut back, 0 bases at V and 1 base at J, with 13 bases in the middle. The germline CDR1 and CDR2 sequences are SGHRS and YFSETQ. CDR3 protein: CASSLEGHPNNYGYTF. In nucleotides, the CDR3 is TGCGCCAGCAGCTTGGAGGGACACCCCAATAACTATGGCTACACCTTC.

The chain joins TRBV5-1 to TRBJ2-1; D perhaps matches TRBD2 (5 bases). CDR3 size: 14 residues. The V gene's germline CDR1 is SGHRS and CDR2 YFSETQ. V lost 1 base, J lost 8 bases, and 13 bases lay in between. CDR3: CASSLRRAGDEQFF. Here the CDR3 DNA reads TGCGCCAGCAGCTTGCGGCGGGCCGGGGATGAGCAGTTCTTC.

The chain has TRBV4-1 and TRBJ2-7, with 11 positions matching TRBD1. CDR3 length: 17 residues. Germline V lookup: CDR1 MGHRA, CDR2 YSYEKL. The trim removed 1 base at V and 2 bases at J, leaving 7 bases unmatched. The CDR3 DNA sequence: TGCGCCAGCAGCCAAGGCCGGGACAGGGGGTTCACCTACGAGCAGTACTTC. Translated: CASSQGRDRGFTYEQYF.

The chain combines TRBV28 with TRBJ1-6, with 7 nucleotides matching TRBD1. The CDR3 has 15 residues. Germline loops: CDR1 MDHEN, CDR2 SYDVKM. V was clipped by 7 bases and J by 4 bases; unmatched bases: 7. CDR3 DNA: TGTGCCAGCAACCCCCGACAGGGATATAATTCACCCCTCCACTTT. The encoded protein is CASNPRQGYNSPLHF.

The chain has TRBV6-6 and TRBJ2-1; TRBD2 agrees at 13 bases. Germline V gene sequence: CDR1 MNHNY, CDR2 SVGAGI (reference sequence). This CDR3 comprises 15 residues. V shed 6 bases, J shed 9 bases, and the junction held 8 bases outside the gene matches. In nucleotides, the CDR3 is TGTGCCAGCAGCAAACTAGCGGGGGGGCCGGGTGAGCAGTTCTTC. As protein: CASSKLAGGPGEQFF.

The chain recombines TRBV5-4 with TRBJ1-4, with TRBD1 matching over 9 bases. J was trimmed by 7 bases and V by 3 bases; bases with no gene match: 7. This CDR3 is built from 15 residues. The germline V gene encodes CDR1 SGHNT and CDR2 YYREEE (reference sequence). CDR3 in DNA: TGTGCCAGCAGCTCGCCGACAGGGGGGATTGAAAAACTGTTTTTT. It yields the protein CASSSPTGGIEKLFF.

The chain combines TRBV3-1 (or the pseudogene TRBV3-2) with TRBJ1-3; D gene unclear. The germline gives CDR1 LGHDT, CDR2 YNNKEL (reference sequence). CDR3 length: 18 residues. V lost 0 bases to trimming and J lost 0 bases, with 15 bases between them. The CDR3 is CASSQDAVWRYSGNTIYF. CDR3 sequence (DNA): TGTGCCAGCAGCCAAGATGCGGTGTGGCGGTACTCTGGAAACACCATATATTTT.

The table lists this clone with a count of one. The V and J genes are TRBV18 and TRBJ2-2; unclear D gene. The CDR3 sequence is 15 residues long. V gave up 2 bases and J gave up 0 bases, with 7 bases separating them. Germline lookup yields CDR1 KGHSH and CDR2 LQKENI. CDR3 loop: CASSPINANTGELFF. CDR3 nucleotide sequence: TGTGCCAGCTCACCAATTAATGCGAACACCGGGGAGCTGTTTTTT.

The chain is built from TRBV28 and TRBJ2-7; 8 bases align to TRBD1. Germline lookup yields CDR1 MDHEN and CDR2 SYDVKM. The length of the CDR3 is 15 residues. V lost 5 bases, J lost 2 bases, and 8 bases stayed unmatched. CDR3 DNA: TGTGCCAGCAGTCTCACTCCGGGACAGGCCTACGAGCAGTACTTC. Residues: CASSLTPGQAYEQYF.

This chain links TRBV15 with TRBJ1-3; no definite D call. The V and J ends lost 8 bases and 0 bases respectively, with 17 bases between them. This CDR3 is built from 16 residues. Germline V gene lookup returns CDR1 LNHNV and CDR2 YYDKDF (reference sequence). The CDR3 reads CATARTRQSSGNTIYF. Here the CDR3 DNA reads TGTGCCACCGCCAGAACCCGACAAAGCTCTGGAAACACCATATATTTT.

The J gene is TRBJ1-6, the V gene TRBV15, with D unclear. CDR1 LNHNV and CDR2 YYDKDF come from the germline V gene (reference sequence). CDR3 length: 15 residues. Trimming removed 3 bases from V and 6 bases from J, with 12 bases in between. This CDR3 is CATSRAAAANSPLHF. The DNA of the CDR3 is TGTGCCACCAGCAGGGCCGCGGCAGCTAATTCACCCCTCCACTTT.

The V call is TRBV5-5, the J call TRBJ2-3; D is possibly TRBD1 (7 bases). The germline V gene encodes CDR1 SGHKS and CDR2 YYEKEE (reference sequence). V lost 2 bases and J 0 bases, leaving 16 bases between the germline ends. The CDR3 runs to 17 residues. The chain's CDR3 is CASSFNSGGTSTDTQYF. Here the CDR3 DNA reads TGTGCCAGCAGCTTCAATTCAGGGGGGACTAGCACAGATACGCAGTATTTT.

Comment on this clone: At one end, the junction sequence differs from germline, possibly due to a read error. The chain couples TRBV2 to TRBJ1-5; D is uncertain. CDR1 is SNHLY, CDR2 FYNNEI, per germline. This CDR3 contains 16 residues. The CDR3 loop is CASSERGGNSYQPQHF. The CDR3 DNA sequence: TGTGCCAGCAGTGAACGCGGCGGCAATAGCTATCAGCCCCAGCATTTT. The full variable domain, rest sourced from reference TRBV2 and TRBJ1-5, is EPEVTQTPSHQVTQMGQEVILRCVPISNHLYFYWYRQILGQKVEFLVSFYNNEISEKSEIFDDQFSVERPDGSNFTLKIRSTKLEDSAMYFCASSERGGNSYQPQHFGDGTRLSIL.

This clone was seen a handful of times. The J gene is TRBJ1-2, the V gene TRBV28; 10 nucleotides line up with TRBD1. CDR1 MDHEN and CDR2 SYDVKM come from the germline V gene. This CDR3 is 18 amino acids long. The J segment lost 9 bases and the V segment lost 2 bases, leaving 18 bases of the junction unmatched. CDR3 sequence: CASSLTPLTDRGRGSYTF. CDR3 coding DNA: TGTGCCAGCAGTTTAACCCCCCTCACCGACAGGGGGCGAGGGAGCTACACCTTC.